Below, 7 T cell receptor beta chains from the same sample are listed, as sequenced in a study of shared clonotypes between healthy human individuals. TCRdb keeps only in-frame clones here, not all; method: immunoSEQ multiplex PCR. The sample includes hundreds of thousands of clones, around 96% of them seen just once. The naive CD8 fraction comprised CD45RO-negative cells positively selected for CCR7 and excluded terminally differentiated effector memory CD45RA+ cells. The specimen was naive CD8+ T cells sorted from blood. The receptors come from a woman aged 25 to 39 in good health.

This chain connects TRBV27 to TRBJ2-1, with a possible D match to TRBD2 (5 bases). The CDR3 is made up of 17 amino acids. V lost 3 bases to trimming and J lost 0 bases, with 15 bases between them. CDR1 MNHEY and CDR2 SMNVEV come from the germline V gene (reference sequence). The CDR3 DNA follows: TGTGCCAGCAGTTTCGATAGCCCACTAGGCTCCTACAATGAGCAGTTCTTC. This encodes CASSFDSPLGSYNEQFF.

A single count supports this clone. V and J are TRBV5-4 and TRBJ2-1; 7 nucleotides match TRBD1. CDR1 is SGHNT, CDR2 YYREEE, per germline (reference sequence). The J segment lost 7 bases and the V segment lost 4 bases, leaving 5 bases of the junction unmatched. This CDR3 is 13 amino acids long. The CDR3: CASSRQGWNEQFF. Here the CDR3 DNA reads TGTGCCAGCAGCCGACAGGGATGGAATGAGCAGTTCTTC. Looking up the rest from reference TRBV5-4 and TRBJ2-1 gives the full variable domain: ETGVTQSPTHLIKTRGQQVTLRCSSQSGHNTVSWYQQALGQGPQFIFQYYREEENGRGNFPPRFSGLQFPNYSSELNVNALELDDSALYLCASSRQGWNEQFFGPGTRLTVL.

This sequence joins TRBV2 and TRBJ1-2, with TRBD1 matching 7 bases. The ends lost 2 bases at V and 2 bases at J; junction bases unmatched: 8. The germline V gene has CDR1 SNHLY and CDR2 FYNNEI. The CDR3 is made up of 16 amino acids. The CDR3 coding sequence is TGTGCCAGCAGTGAATCCCGGGACAGACAGAACTATGGCTACACCTTC. Protein sequence: CASSESRDRQNYGYTF. The entire variable domain, with the rest obtained from reference TRBV2 and TRBJ1-2, is as follows: EPEVTQTPSHQVTQMGQEVILRCVPISNHLYFYWYRQILGQKVEFLVSFYNNEISEKSEIFDDQFSVERPDGSNFTLKIRSTKLEDSAMYFCASSESRDRQNYGYTFGSGTRLTVV.

The chain recombines TRBV14 with TRBJ2-3, with D hard to call. V was shortened by 1 base and J by 5 bases, with 4 bases between the two germline ends. The CDR3 extends over 12 amino acids. Germline V gene sequence: CDR1 SGHDN, CDR2 FVKESK. The CDR3, as DNA: TGTGCCAGCAGCCAAGGAAGAGATACGCAGTATTTT. This encodes CASSQGRDTQYF.

Comments on this clone: One junction end disagrees with the germline gene, perhaps due to a read error. V and J are TRBV13 and TRBJ1-1; TRBD1 aligns across 8 bases. The CDR3 length is 14 residues. Germline-derived CDR1 and CDR2 are PRHDT and FYEKMQ (reference sequence). The CDR3 DNA is TGTGCCAGCAGCTTAAATATTGGACAGGGCCCTATAATCTTT. It encodes CASSLNIGQGPIIF.

The rearrangement links TRBV2 to TRBJ2-7, with 7 bases identical to TRBD1. The CDR3 runs 13 residues. Losses at the gene ends were 6 bases for V and 2 bases for J; bases not matched to a gene: 4. Looked up from germline, CDR1 is SNHLY and CDR2 is FYNNEI. The CDR3: CASRGDSTYEQYF. The DNA of the CDR3 is TGTGCCAGCAGGGGGGACAGCACCTACGAGCAGTACTTC.

The chain has TRBV5-1 and TRBJ2-2; TRBD1 agrees at 11 bases. The V gene end was trimmed by 4 bases and the J gene end by 5 bases; junction bases not matched to a gene: 4. The CDR3 loop spans 15 amino acids. The germline CDR1 and CDR2 sequences are SGHRS and YFSETQ. CDR3 DNA sequence: TGCGCCAGCAGCGCCGGGACAGGGGGGACCGGGGAGCTGTTTTTT. Translated, it gives CASSAGTGGTGELFF.